The 8 T cell receptor beta chains presented below share a single source sample, sequenced in a study of early T cells in non-severe SARS-CoV-2 infection. In TCRdb, the 5' RACE reads were re-called with MiXCR into one record per CDR3 protein. Among roughly 120,000 distinct CDR3 sequences listed, 14% to 15% were seen once. The sequencing sample was made of whole blood. All receptors derive from an adult who was a healthcare worker with PCR-confirmed SARS-CoV-2 infection or an uninfected control (not recorded which).

This chain uses TRBV4-1 with TRBJ1-4, with 8 bases fitting TRBD1. V lost 0 bases and J lost 2; bases outside the gene matches: 8. Germline V lookup: CDR1 MGHRA, CDR2 YSYEKL. The CDR3 covers 18 residues. The CDR3 coding sequence is TGCGCCAGCAGCCAAGATCGAACCAGGGGGCTGACTAATGAAAAACTGTTTTTT. This gives the protein CASSQDRTRGLTNEKLFF.

J is TRBJ2-2 and V is TRBV4-1; TRBD1 matches at 9 bases. This CDR3 has 17 amino acids. V trimming: 4 bases; J trimming: 8 bases; junction bases outside the gene matches: 14. Germline V gene data show CDR1 as MGHRA and CDR2 as YSYEKL. CDR3 sequence (DNA): TGCGCCAGCAGCCTGGAACCGGGACAGGGATCGTTAGGGGAGCTGTTTTTT. It yields the protein CASSLEPGQGSLGELFF.

J is TRBJ2-3 and V is TRBV3-1; D is uncertain. The CDR3 is 13 amino acids. Germline V CDR1 and CDR2: LGHDT, YNNKEL (reference sequence). The V end lost 5 bases, the J end lost 2 bases, and 8 bases lay between the germline ends. CDR3 bases: TGTGCCAGCAGCACCCGGGCCACAGATACGCAGTATTTT. The encoded protein is CASSTRATDTQYF.

This clonotype was picked up many times. The chain carries TRBV5-1 and TRBJ2-3; perhaps D is TRBD1 or TRBD2 (5 bases each). The CDR3 contains 13 residues. In germline, CDR1 is SGHRS, CDR2 YFSETQ. Trimming removed 7 bases at V and 5 bases at J, with 14 bases between. The CDR3 nucleotides read TGCGCCAGCGGTCGGGACCCTGGAGATACGCAGTATTTT. This codes for CASGRDPGDTQYF.

The V call is TRBV7-9, the J call TRBJ1-6; D perhaps matches TRBD1 (6 bases). Trimming cost V 4 bases and J 8 bases, with 12 bases left between them. The germline V gene encodes CDR1 SEHNR and CDR2 FQNEAQ (reference sequence). The length of the CDR3 is 14 residues. The CDR3 reads CASSSQGNYSPLHF. CDR3 coding DNA: TGTGCCAGCAGCTCCCAGGGGAATTATTCACCCCTCCACTTT.

The chain employs TRBV18 and TRBJ1-1; no reliable D call. CDR1 is KGHSH, CDR2 LQKENI, per germline. The CDR3 loop spans 13 amino acids. The V and J ends lost 3 bases and 3 bases respectively, with 8 bases between them. CDR3 loop: CASSPQSHTEAFF. CDR3 in DNA: TGTGCCAGCTCACCTCAGAGTCACACTGAAGCTTTCTTT. Combining the CDR3 with reference TRBV18 and TRBJ1-1 gives the whole variable domain NAGVMQNPRHLVRRRGQEARLRCSPMKGHSHVYWYRQLPEEGLKFMVYLQKENIIDESGMPKERFSAEFPKEGPSILRIQQVVRGDSAAYFCASSPQSHTEAFFGQGTRLTVV.

This chain links TRBV6-2 or TRBV6-3 with TRBJ2-5; D possibly corresponds to TRBD2 (5 bases). The germline gives CDR1 MNHEY, CDR2 SVGEGT. The V gene lost 5 bases and the J gene lost 7 bases, with 8 bases spanning the gap. This CDR3 is built from 11 residues. CDR3 in DNA: TGTGCCAGCAGTCGAGGACTGACCCAGTACTTC. The encoded protein is CASSRGLTQYF.

This clonotype was found many times. The gene calls are TRBV12-3 or TRBV12-4 and TRBJ2-3; no clear D. CDR3 length: 13 amino acids. Trimming took 3 bases from V and 3 from J, leaving 7 bases between them. Written as DNA, the CDR3 is TGTGCCAGCAGTTTTCTGGTTACAGATACGCAGTATTTT. The encoded protein is CASSFLVTDTQYF.